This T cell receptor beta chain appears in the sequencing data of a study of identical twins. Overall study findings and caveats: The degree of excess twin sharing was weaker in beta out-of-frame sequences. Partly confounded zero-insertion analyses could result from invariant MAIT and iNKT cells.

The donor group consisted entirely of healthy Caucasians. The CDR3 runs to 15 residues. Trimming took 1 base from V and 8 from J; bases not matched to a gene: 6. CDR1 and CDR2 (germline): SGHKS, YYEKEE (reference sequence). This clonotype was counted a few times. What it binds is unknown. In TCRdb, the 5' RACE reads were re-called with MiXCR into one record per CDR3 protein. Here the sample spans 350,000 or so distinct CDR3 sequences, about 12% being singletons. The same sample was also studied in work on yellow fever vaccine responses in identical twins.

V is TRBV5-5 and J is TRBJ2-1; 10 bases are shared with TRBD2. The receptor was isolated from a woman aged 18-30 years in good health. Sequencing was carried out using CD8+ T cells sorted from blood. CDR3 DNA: TGTGCCAGCAGCTTGAGGCTAGCGGGAGACGATGAGCAGTTCTTC. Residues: CASSLRLAGDDEQFF. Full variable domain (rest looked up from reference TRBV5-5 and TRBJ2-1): DAGVTQSPTHLIKTRGQQVTLRCSPISGHKSVSWYQQVLGQGPQFIFQYYEKEERGRGNFPDRFSARQFPNYSSELNVNALLLGDSALYLCASSLRLAGDDEQFFGPGTRLTVL.